These 21 T cell receptor beta chains were all obtained from the same sample, sequenced in a study of T cells in localized non-small cell lung cancer. Data came from immunoSEQ multiplex PCR; TCRdb stores just in-frame clones and leaves some out. The sample carries around 53,000 clones, about three quarters recorded once. The sequencing here drew on PBMCs, taken before any cancer treatment. These TCRs come from a woman aged 40-75 years with stage II lung adenocarcinoma.

The chain recombines TRBV4-1 with TRBJ1-3; 8 bases match TRBD1. The CDR3 contains 18 residues. The germline V gene encodes CDR1 MGHRA and CDR2 YSYEKL. Germline trimming cut 0 bases from V and 4 bases from J; bases unmatched to any gene: 11. The CDR3 coding sequence is TGCGCCAGCAGCCAAGAGATTGAGGCAGGGGGCGTCGGAAACACCATATATTTT. It is translated as CASSQEIEAGGVGNTIYF.

The chain is built from TRBV19 and TRBJ1-2, with D unclear. Trimming cost V 3 bases and J 7 bases, with 12 bases left between them. The CDR3 is 13 amino acids. Germline V gene data show CDR1 as LNHDA and CDR2 as SQIVND (reference sequence). The CDR3, as DNA: TGTGCCAGTAGTATCCGAGGGAATGGTGGCTACACCTTC. Its translation is CASSIRGNGGYTF.

The chain is built from TRBV4-2 and TRBJ2-7; TRBD1 or TRBD2 may be the D gene (5 bases each). Trimming removed 0 bases at V and 7 bases at J, with 19 bases between. There are 16 residues in the CDR3. CDR1 is LGHNA and CDR2 is YNFKEQ in the germline V gene. This CDR3 is CASSQDRGAPFREQYF. CDR3 nucleotide sequence: TGTGCCAGCAGCCAAGATAGGGGAGCCCCTTTTCGGGAGCAGTACTTC.

This chain uses TRBV5-6 with TRBJ2-7, with D possibly matching TRBD1 (6 bases). Per the germline V gene, CDR1 is SGHDT and CDR2 is YYEEEE. CDR3 size: 13 residues. With 4 bases removed from V and 1 base from J, the gap between germline ends came to 9 bases. The CDR3 DNA reads as TGTGCCAGCAGCCAGGGGCCATCCTACGAGCAGTACTTC. Its translation is CASSQGPSYEQYF.

The gene calls are TRBV29-1 and TRBJ1-1; tentative D call: TRBD1 (6 bases). Germline assignment: CDR1 SQVTM and CDR2 ANQGSEA. Trimming shortened V by 7 bases and J by 6 bases, and 21 bases separated the two germline ends. This CDR3 has 14 residues. The CDR3 region is CSAQVVGDTSEAFF. The CDR3 bases are TGCAGCGCGCAGGTGGTAGGGGACACGTCTGAAGCTTTCTTT.

The rearrangement uses TRBV10-3 and TRBJ2-3; TRBD2 matches 8 bases. The CDR3 has 15 residues. Trimming cost V 9 bases and J 0 bases; bases outside gene matches: 8. Germline-derived CDR1 and CDR2 are ENHRY and SYGVKD. The CDR3 region is CAISGILGSTDTQYF. As DNA, the CDR3 is TGTGCCATTAGCGGGATATTGGGTAGCACAGATACGCAGTATTTT.

This clone was observed a few times. The chain has TRBV28 and TRBJ1-1, with no clear D. The CDR3 runs 14 residues. Germline loops: CDR1 MDHEN, CDR2 SYDVKM. Deletions cut 4 bases from V and 1 base from J, with 10 bases between. The CDR3 loop is CASSYWAGNTEAFF. The CDR3 DNA reads TGTGCCAGCAGTTACTGGGCAGGGAACACTGAAGCTTTCTTT.

V is TRBV30 and J is TRBJ2-7, with D hard to call. The CDR3 totals 13 residues. The germline V gene encodes CDR1 GTSNPN and CDR2 SVGIG (reference sequence). Trimming pared 0 bases from V and 2 bases from J, leaving 8 bases between. CDR3 region: CAWSVDPTYEQYF. The CDR3 nucleotides are TGTGCCTGGAGTGTAGACCCCACCTACGAGCAGTACTTC.

Here the CDR3 reads CASSEEADEKLFF. DNA of the CDR3: TGTGCCAGCAGTGAAGAGGCAGATGAAAAACTGTTTTTT. The chain joins TRBV2 to TRBJ1-4; D is undetermined. Trimming pared 1 base from V and 6 bases from J, leaving 6 bases between. Germline values: CDR1 SNHLY, CDR2 FYNNEI. This CDR3 comprises 13 residues.

A single count supports this clone. The genes are TRBV11-2 and TRBJ1-1; D is possibly TRBD1 (6 bases). Per the germline V gene, CDR1 is SGHAT and CDR2 is FQNNGV. The length of the CDR3 is 14 residues. V lost 1 base, J lost 1 base, and 7 bases lay in between. Written as DNA, the CDR3 is TGTGCCAGCAGCTTAGGGGGGGCGAACACTGAAGCTTTCTTT. Residues: CASSLGGANTEAFF. Full variable domain (missing parts from reference TRBV11-2 and TRBJ1-1): EAGVAQSPRYKIIEKRQSVAFWCNPISGHATLYWYQQILGQGPKLLIQFQNNGVVDDSQLPKDRFSAERLKGVDSTLKIQPAKLEDSAVYLCASSLGGANTEAFFGQGTRLTVV.

This rearrangement joins TRBV27 to TRBJ2-7, with D maybe TRBD1 (5 bases). In germline, CDR1 is MNHEY, CDR2 SMNVEV (reference sequence). This CDR3 is 14 amino acids long. Trimming took 5 bases from V and 2 from J, leaving 13 bases between them. The CDR3, as DNA: TGTGCCAGCAGTATAATAGACAGAACCTACGAGCAGTACTTC. It codes for CASSIIDRTYEQYF.

The sample holds a few counts of this clone. The J gene is TRBJ2-7, the V gene TRBV7-2; D unresolved. The CDR3 has 15 residues. Germline assignment: CDR1 SGHTA and CDR2 FQGNSA. Trimming stripped 0 bases from V and 1 base from J, with 10 bases between. DNA for the CDR3: TGTGCCAGCAGCTTAGCGCATCGGAATTCCTACGAGCAGTACTTC. Its protein is CASSLAHRNSYEQYF.

This chain links TRBV6-5 with TRBJ2-7; TRBD1 matches 8 bases. CDR3 length: 15 amino acids. CDR1 MNHEY and CDR2 SVGAGI come from the germline V gene. V dropped 7 bases and J dropped 7; count of bases not matched to a gene: 15. Here the CDR3 reads CASIRDRYLPTEQYF. CDR3 bases: TGTGCCAGCATCCGGGACAGGTACCTACCTACGGAGCAGTACTTC.

The J gene is TRBJ1-3, the V gene TRBV9; a weak D match, TRBD1 (5 bases). CDR1 and CDR2 from the germline V gene are SGDLS and YYNGEE. The CDR3 loop spans 17 amino acids. Trimming took 4 bases from V and 1 from J, leaving 18 bases between them. The chain's CDR3 is CASSLGEGSRSGNTIYF. The CDR3 nucleotides are TGTGCCAGCAGCTTAGGGGAGGGTTCCAGGTCTGGAAACACCATATATTTT.

V usage is TRBV29-1 and J usage is TRBJ1-4, with unresolved D. Trimming stripped 5 bases from V and 0 bases from J, with 13 bases between. Germline V gene sequence: CDR1 SQVTM, CDR2 ANQGSEA. The CDR3 length is 15 residues. The CDR3 here is CSVLDGFATNEKLFF. Written as DNA, the CDR3 is TGCAGCGTTCTAGACGGATTTGCAACTAATGAAAAACTGTTTTTT.

This clone was observed a single time. V is TRBV19 and J is TRBJ1-5, with D unclear. The CDR3 extends over 15 amino acids. Germline-derived CDR1 and CDR2 are LNHDA and SQIVND (reference sequence). V was pared by 6 bases and J by 5 bases, with 17 bases between. CDR3 sequence (DNA): TGTGCCAGTAGCCTCCGGAGCCCTGGGGATCAGCCCCAGCATTTT. It codes for CASSLRSPGDQPQHF.

V and J are TRBV18 and TRBJ1-1; TRBD1 is a possible D gene (5 bases). There are 16 residues in the CDR3. The V gene lost 3 bases and the J gene lost 1 base, with 15 bases spanning the gap. Germline lookup yields CDR1 KGHSH and CDR2 LQKENI. This CDR3 reads CASSPFAGTSNTEAFF. CDR3 nucleotide sequence: TGTGCCAGCTCACCTTTCGCCGGGACCTCGAACACTGAAGCTTTCTTT.

This rearrangement joins TRBV27 to TRBJ2-5, with 12 bases lining up with TRBD1. Per germline, CDR1 MNHEY and CDR2 SMNVEV (reference sequence). Trimming took 6 bases from V and 9 from J; bases not matched to a gene: 5. This CDR3 is built from 13 residues. As DNA, the CDR3 is TGTGCCAGCAGGGGGGGACAGGGGGCGTCCCAGTACTTC. This translates into CASRGGQGASQYF.

V gene TRBV5-4 combines with J gene TRBJ1-1, with D unresolved. Germline CDR1 and CDR2: SGHNT and YYREEE (reference sequence). Between the trimmed V and J ends, which lost 2 bases and 4 bases, there was a span of 12 bases. The CDR3 length is 14 residues. The CDR3, as DNA: TGTGCCAGCAGCTTAATGGTGAAGGGCACTGAAGCTTTCTTT. Residues: CASSLMVKGTEAFF.

This chain connects TRBV4-2 to TRBJ2-5, with TRBD2 as a possible D gene (6 bases). The CDR3 totals 19 residues. V lost 0 bases to trimming and J lost 1 base, with 21 bases between them. Germline loops: CDR1 LGHNA, CDR2 YNFKEQ. CDR3 sequence reads: CASSQDWLSGQDTQETQYF. In DNA, the CDR3 is TGTGCCAGCAGCCAAGATTGGTTAAGCGGGCAGGACACCCAAGAGACCCAGTACTTC.

The chain employs TRBV5-5 and TRBJ1-3; D gene unclear. Germline CDR1 is SGHKS and CDR2 is YYEKEE (reference sequence). This CDR3 has 14 amino acids. V was clipped by 1 base and J by 0 bases, with 5 bases between them. CDR3 sequence (DNA): TGTGCCAGCAGCTTGTCGGTCTCTGGAAACACCATATATTTT. Encoded protein: CASSLSVSGNTIYF. Full variable domain (outside the CDR3, taken from reference TRBV5-5 and TRBJ1-3): DAGVTQSPTHLIKTRGQQVTLRCSPISGHKSVSWYQQVLGQGPQFIFQYYEKEERGRGNFPDRFSARQFPNYSSELNVNALLLGDSALYLCASSLSVSGNTIYFGEGSWLTVV.